The entry that follows covers one T cell receptor beta chain sequence. The source of the sample is a study of blood T cell repertoires in COVID-19. About the study: Donors in the United States, Italy and Spain gave samples during acute or convalescent COVID-19. From T cells, B-cell-depleted T cells, or PBMCs came the material, which was cDNA or gDNA.

The junction had 15 bases not matched to a gene; V was cut back by 4 bases and J by 5 bases. In germline, CDR1 is LGHNA, CDR2 YNFKEQ. The CDR3 extends over 18 amino acids. Cohort placement rested on clinical history that participants reported themselves. Recovery among Cohort 3 donors was established by two negative PCRs, clearance, or symptom resolution. Assay: immunoSEQ multiplex PCR; the TCRdb copy retains only in-frame clones and omits some. The table includes 250,000 or so clones, about 80% detected once. The chain is built from TRBV4-2 and TRBJ2-3; 10 nucleotides align to TRBD2. This receptor was obtained from a man between 45 and 60 years old who had recovered from COVID-19. The sample taken for sequencing was PBMCs or T cells enriched from blood (not recorded which). CDR3: CASSPSPPSGGLVDTQYF. CDR3 nucleotide sequence: TGTGCCAGCAGCCCCTCACCGCCTAGCGGGGGACTGGTAGATACGCAGTATTTT.